Following are 19 T cell receptor beta chains from one sample sequenced in a study of shared clonotypes between healthy human individuals. Profiling relied on immunoSEQ multiplex PCR, and the TCRdb table lists in-frame clones only, not all of them. The data contain roughly 110,000 clones, about 70% of them singletons. The sequencing sample was made of memory CD8+ T cells sorted from blood. Subset defined: CD45RO+ cells pooled with CCR7-negative TemRA cells. These receptors were collected from a woman aged 25 to 39 in good health.

The chain recombines TRBV28 with TRBJ2-7; 7 positions agree with TRBD2. The ends lost 7 bases at V and 6 bases at J; junction bases unmatched: 15. Germline CDR1 reads MDHEN; CDR2 reads SYDVKM. The CDR3 loop spans 15 amino acids. Here the CDR3 DNA reads TGTGCCAGCAAGGACGGGGGGACGGTTCTCGGCGAGCAGTACTTC. Protein: CASKDGGTVLGEQYF. The variable domain in full, completed from reference TRBV28 and TRBJ2-7, reads DVKVTQSSRYLVKRTGEKVFLECVQDMDHENMFWYRQDPGLGLRLIYFSYDVKMKEKGDIPEGYSVSREKKERFSLILESASTNQTSMYLCASKDGGTVLGEQYFGPGTRLTVT.

The rearrangement uses TRBV11-2 and TRBJ2-1, with D tentatively TRBD2 (5 bases). CDR1 is SGHAT, CDR2 FQNNGV, per germline. Between the trimmed V and J ends, which lost 0 bases and 8 bases, there was a span of 26 bases. The CDR3 spans 19 residues. Here the CDR3 DNA reads TGTGCCAGCAGCTTAGATGCCCGCGGTCGGGGATTAACTACACATGAGCAGTTCTTC. Translation gives CASSLDARGRGLTTHEQFF.

The chain links TRBV15 to TRBJ2-7; D is possibly TRBD1 or TRBD2 (5 bases each). This CDR3 is built from 14 residues. V lost 5 bases and J 4 bases, leaving 15 bases between the germline ends. Per the germline V gene, CDR1 is LNHNV and CDR2 is YYDKDF (reference sequence). In DNA, the CDR3 is TGTGCCACCAGCGGGGACCTCGGATCATACGAGCAGTACTTC. It is translated as CATSGDLGSYEQYF.

Comments on this clone: One end of the junction does not line up with germline, which may come from a read error. The rearrangement uses TRBV27 and TRBJ2-1; D tentatively fits TRBD1 or TRBD2 (5 bases each). Germline-derived CDR1 and CDR2 are MNHEY and SMNVEV (reference sequence). The length of the CDR3 is 15 residues. CDR3 nucleotides: TGTGCCAGCAGTTCCTTAGGGACCTCCGACAATGAGCAGTTCTTC. Protein sequence: CASSSLGTSDNEQFF.

This chain links TRBV28 with TRBJ2-5, with 7 nucleotides matching TRBD1. Trimming removed 6 bases from V and 5 bases from J; junction bases left unmatched: 6. Germline CDR1 reads MDHEN; CDR2 reads SYDVKM. This CDR3 region has 13 residues. The CDR3 DNA reads TGTGCCAGCAGGAGACAGGGTCGGGAGACCCAGTACTTC. Amino acid sequence: CASRRQGRETQYF.

This chain joins TRBV7-3 and TRBJ2-2; no firm D call. This CDR3 is 14 amino acids long. Germline assignment: CDR1 SGHTA and CDR2 FQGTGA. V dropped 5 bases and J dropped 7 bases, with 14 bases sitting between them. The CDR3 nucleotides are TGTGCCAGCAGCCAATTAGTCGTGGGCGGGGAGCTGTTTTTT. Its translation is CASSQLVVGGELFF.

V and J are TRBV9 and TRBJ2-7; D may be TRBD2 (6 bases). This CDR3 is 17 amino acids long. Trimming removed 0 bases at V and 0 bases at J, with 16 bases between. Germline-derived CDR1 and CDR2 are SGDLS and YYNGEE. CDR3 region: CASSVDDPGAGSYEQYF. CDR3 bases: TGTGCCAGCAGCGTAGATGATCCGGGAGCAGGCTCCTACGAGCAGTACTTC.

This chain connects TRBV5-1 to TRBJ1-2, with TRBD1 as a possible D gene (5 bases). Germline assignment: CDR1 SGHRS and CDR2 YFSETQ. The CDR3 has 14 amino acids. The ends were cut back, 4 bases at V and 6 bases at J, with 16 bases in the middle. The CDR3 sequence: CASSDQGYWDGYTF. DNA for the CDR3: TGCGCCAGCAGCGACCAGGGATATTGGGATGGCTACACCTTC.

The V and J genes are TRBV28 and TRBJ1-5; TRBD1 is a possible D gene (5 bases). Germline-derived CDR1 and CDR2 are MDHEN and SYDVKM. CDR3 length: 15 residues. Deletions cut 6 bases from V and 4 bases from J, with 16 bases between. The CDR3 here is CASSPVRGRNQPQHF. DNA of the CDR3: TGTGCCAGCAGCCCCGTTAGGGGCAGGAATCAGCCCCAGCATTTT.

The chain uses TRBV13 and TRBJ2-3; D assignment may be TRBD1 or TRBD2 (5 bases each). Germline V gene lookup returns CDR1 PRHDT and CDR2 FYEKMQ (reference sequence). The CDR3 is made up of 15 amino acids. Between the trimmed V and J ends, which lost 3 bases and 1 base, there was a span of 11 bases. The CDR3 region is CASSFGDGGTDTQYF. The CDR3 DNA reads TGTGCCAGCAGCTTCGGGGACGGGGGCACAGATACGCAGTATTTT.

A single count supports this clone. The genes are TRBV2 and TRBJ2-1; D possibly uses TRBD1 or TRBD2 (5 bases each). The germline V and J ends were trimmed by 5 bases and 3 bases, with 17 bases remaining between them. Germline CDR1 SNHLY, CDR2 FYNNEI. This CDR3 is built from 16 residues. The CDR3: CASSLSGAPGYNEQFF. The DNA of the CDR3 is TGTGCCAGCAGTCTGTCCGGGGCGCCCGGCTACAATGAGCAGTTCTTC.

The J gene is TRBJ2-1, the V gene TRBV2; TRBD1 matches at 11 bases. The CDR3 is 14 residues long. The germline V gene encodes CDR1 SNHLY and CDR2 FYNNEI. Unmatched junction bases numbered 6, after V lost 7 bases and J lost 7 bases. Here the CDR3 DNA reads TGTGCCAGCACCCCGGACAGGGGGCCGAATGAGCAGTTCTTC. The encoded protein is CASTPDRGPNEQFF.

The V gene is TRBV30, the J gene TRBJ2-2, with a possible D match to TRBD2 (5 bases). In germline, CDR1 is GTSNPN, CDR2 SVGIG (reference sequence). The ends were cut back, 0 bases at V and 6 bases at J, with 8 bases in the middle. The CDR3 has 13 amino acids. CDR3 DNA sequence: TGTGCCTGGAGTGTTGTGCGGGCCGGGGAGCTGTTTTTT. Its protein is CAWSVVRAGELFF. Full variable domain (remainder filled in from reference TRBV30 and TRBJ2-2): SQTIHQWPATLVQPVGSPLSLECTVEGTSNPNLYWYRQAAGRGLQLLFYSVGIGQISSEVPQNLSASRPQDRQFILSSKKLLLSDSGFYLCAWSVVRAGELFFGEGSRLTVL.

This clone was recorded many times. The chain is built from TRBV19 and TRBJ1-5; maybe TRBD1 (6 bases). Germline CDR1 is LNHDA and CDR2 is SQIVND (reference sequence). V lost 10 bases, J lost 7 bases, and 17 bases lay in between. The CDR3 is 13 residues long. The CDR3 DNA reads as TGTGCCACTACGGAGACAGGCTGGCAGCCCCAGCATTTT. Translating it yields CATTETGWQPQHF.

This clone was counted at least ten times. The chain recombines TRBV6-1 with TRBJ2-2; D not certain. Germline V gives CDR1 MNHNS, CDR2 SASEGT. This CDR3 comprises 14 residues. Trimming shortened V by 7 bases and J by 3 bases, and 12 bases separated the two germline ends. DNA for the CDR3: TGTGCCAGCAAATCAGCTCCCGACACCGGGGAGCTGTTTTTT. Amino acids: CASKSAPDTGELFF.

This clone was seen a single time. The chain uses TRBV9 and TRBJ2-7, with D hard to call. CDR1 and CDR2 (germline): SGDLS, YYNGEE. This CDR3 is built from 15 residues. V lost 0 bases to trimming and J lost 6 bases, with 16 bases between them. The DNA for the CDR3 is TGTGCCAGCAGCGTAGATCTGTTGGGTTGGGGCGAGCAGTACTTC. This encodes CASSVDLLGWGEQYF.

The chain joins TRBV7-9 to TRBJ2-1; TRBD2 aligns across 13 bases. This CDR3 comprises 15 residues. The germline V gene encodes CDR1 SEHNR and CDR2 FQNEAQ (reference sequence). The V gene end was trimmed by 4 bases and the J gene end by 9 bases; junction bases not matched to a gene: 6. The DNA for the CDR3 is TGTGCCAGCAGCTCGCGGACTAGCGGGAGATTTGAGCAGTTCTTC. Amino acid sequence: CASSSRTSGRFEQFF.

In its sample, this clone was seen many times. This chain joins TRBV28 and TRBJ2-7, with 7 bases identical to TRBD1. CDR3 length equals 14 residues. V lost 6 bases, J lost 5 bases, and 10 bases stayed unmatched. Germline V CDR1 and CDR2: MDHEN, SYDVKM. The CDR3 sequence: CASRRKGASNEQYF. Here the CDR3 DNA reads TGTGCCAGCAGAAGAAAGGGGGCGTCCAACGAGCAGTACTTC.

The genes are TRBV9 and TRBJ2-7; 7 bases align to TRBD2. In germline, CDR1 is SGDLS, CDR2 YYNGEE. J lost 6 bases, V lost 4 bases, and 13 bases had no gene match. CDR3 length equals 15 residues. CDR3: CASSQEGGRASEQYF. CDR3 nucleotides: TGTGCCAGCAGCCAAGAAGGTGGGAGGGCCAGCGAGCAGTACTTC.